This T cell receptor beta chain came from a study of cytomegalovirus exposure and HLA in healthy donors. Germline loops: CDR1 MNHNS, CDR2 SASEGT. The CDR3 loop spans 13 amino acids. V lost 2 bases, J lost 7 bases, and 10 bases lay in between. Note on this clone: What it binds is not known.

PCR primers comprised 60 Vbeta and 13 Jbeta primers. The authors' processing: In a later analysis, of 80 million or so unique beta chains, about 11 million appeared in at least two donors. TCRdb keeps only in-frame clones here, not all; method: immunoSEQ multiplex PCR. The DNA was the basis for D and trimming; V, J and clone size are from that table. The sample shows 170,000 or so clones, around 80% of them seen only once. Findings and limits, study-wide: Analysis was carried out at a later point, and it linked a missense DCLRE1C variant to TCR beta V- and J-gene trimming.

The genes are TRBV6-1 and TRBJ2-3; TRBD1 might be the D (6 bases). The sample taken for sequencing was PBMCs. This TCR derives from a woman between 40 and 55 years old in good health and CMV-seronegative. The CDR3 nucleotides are TGTGCCAGCAGTGAAAGGGGACAAAATACGCAGTATTTT. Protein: CASSERGQNTQYF.